This is a list of T cell receptor beta chains from one sample in a study of blood T cells in healthy people across ages. MiXCR, run by TCRdb on the 5' RACE reads, gives a single entry per CDR3 protein. This sample has around 1,600,000 distinct CDR3 sequences, with approximately 43% found just once. The material sequenced was blood. The receptor set was obtained from a woman between 18 and 29 years old in good health. Each CDR3 is given without its conserved first and last residue. D genes are given only for firm matches.

TRBV27	TRBD1	TRBJ1-2	ASSLGTGVGGYT
TRBV6-6	TRBD1	TRBJ1-1	ASQPGTGVDTEAF
TRBV29-1	NA	TRBJ2-1	SVGGRLTNEQF
TRBV6-5	NA	TRBJ2-3	ASSRGPSSDTQY
TRBV4-1	TRBD1	TRBJ1-4	ASRATGGTWKLF
TRBV7-9	TRBD2	TRBJ2-1	ASSLPDRHFGLADYNEQF
TRBV24-1	NA	TRBJ2-1	ATSDTLRGDEQF
TRBV10-2	NA	TRBJ2-6	ASRWSAGANVLT
TRBV7-2	NA	TRBJ2-7	ASSFSRRFYGQY
TRBV29-1	TRBD2	TRBJ2-1	SVDVSGGVYNEQF
TRBV12-3/TRBV12-4	NA	TRBJ2-1	ASSLLGQGHNEQF
TRBV6-6	NA	TRBJ1-4	ASSYSGQTGEKLF
TRBV7-6	NA	TRBJ2-3	ASSLGSRGLADTQY
TRBV12-3/TRBV12-4	NA	NA	ASSLALTETQY
TRBV5-1	NA	TRBJ1-2	ASSLGQARAYGYT
TRBV29-1	NA	TRBJ2-3	SVEAGGSGDTQY
TRBV28	TRBD2	TRBJ2-4	ASRPTGTRVRITSKNIQY
TRBV27	NA	TRBJ2-7	ASGGGTYEQY